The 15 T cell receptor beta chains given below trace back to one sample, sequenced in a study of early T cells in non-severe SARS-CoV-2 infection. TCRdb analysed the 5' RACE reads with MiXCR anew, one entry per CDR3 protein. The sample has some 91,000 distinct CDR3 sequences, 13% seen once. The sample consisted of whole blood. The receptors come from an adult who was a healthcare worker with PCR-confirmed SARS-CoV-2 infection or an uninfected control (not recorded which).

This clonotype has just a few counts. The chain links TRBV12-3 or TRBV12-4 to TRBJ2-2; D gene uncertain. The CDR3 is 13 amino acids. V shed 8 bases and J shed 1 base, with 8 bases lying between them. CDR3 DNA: TGTGCCAGCGGCGTCCTGAACACCGGGGAGCTGTTTTTT. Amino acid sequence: CASGVLNTGELFF.

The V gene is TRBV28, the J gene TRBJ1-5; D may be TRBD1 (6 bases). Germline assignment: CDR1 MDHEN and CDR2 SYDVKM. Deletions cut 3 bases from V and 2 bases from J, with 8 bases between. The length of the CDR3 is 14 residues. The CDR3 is CASSFAGGNQPQHF. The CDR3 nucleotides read TGTGCCAGCAGTTTTGCAGGGGGCAATCAGCCCCAGCATTTT.

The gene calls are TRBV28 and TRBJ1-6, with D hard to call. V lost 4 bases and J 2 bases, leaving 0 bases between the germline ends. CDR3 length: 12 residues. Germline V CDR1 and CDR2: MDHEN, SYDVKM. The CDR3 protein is CASSSYNSPLHF. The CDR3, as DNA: TGTGCCAGCAGTTCCTATAATTCACCCCTCCACTTT.

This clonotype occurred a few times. CDR3 loop: CASSTGKGRGDTQYF. The CDR3 DNA reads TGTGCCAGCTCAACGGGCAAGGGGCGAGGAGATACGCAGTATTTT. This chain joins TRBV18 and TRBJ2-3; possible D gene TRBD1, 5 bases. The V end lost 5 bases, the J end lost 5 bases, and 17 bases lay between the germline ends. Germline CDR1 is KGHSH and CDR2 is LQKENI. The CDR3 spans 15 residues.

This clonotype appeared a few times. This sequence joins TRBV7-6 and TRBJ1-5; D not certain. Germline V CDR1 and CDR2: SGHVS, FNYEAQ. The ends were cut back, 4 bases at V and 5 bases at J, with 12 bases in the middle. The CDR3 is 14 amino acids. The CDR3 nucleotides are TGTGCCAGCAGCTCAGACGCGGGGTATCAGCCCCAGCATTTT. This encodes CASSSDAGYQPQHF. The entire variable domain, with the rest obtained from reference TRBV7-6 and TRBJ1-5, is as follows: GAGVSQSPRYKVTKRGQDVALRCDPISGHVSLYWYRQALGQGPEFLTYFNYEAQQDKSGLPNDRFSAERPEGSISTLTIQRTEQRDSAMYRCASSSDAGYQPQHFGDGTRLSIL.

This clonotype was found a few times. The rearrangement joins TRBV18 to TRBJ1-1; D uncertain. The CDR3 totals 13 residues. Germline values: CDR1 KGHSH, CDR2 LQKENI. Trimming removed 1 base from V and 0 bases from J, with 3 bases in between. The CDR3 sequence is CASSPLVNTEAFF. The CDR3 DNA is TGTGCCAGCTCACCACTCGTGAACACTGAAGCTTTCTTT.

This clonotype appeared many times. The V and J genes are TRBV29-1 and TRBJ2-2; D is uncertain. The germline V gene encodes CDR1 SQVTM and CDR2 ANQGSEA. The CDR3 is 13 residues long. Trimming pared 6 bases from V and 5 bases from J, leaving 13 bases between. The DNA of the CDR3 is TGCAGCGTCGACTTAGGGATAACCGGGGAGCTGTTTTTT. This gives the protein CSVDLGITGELFF.

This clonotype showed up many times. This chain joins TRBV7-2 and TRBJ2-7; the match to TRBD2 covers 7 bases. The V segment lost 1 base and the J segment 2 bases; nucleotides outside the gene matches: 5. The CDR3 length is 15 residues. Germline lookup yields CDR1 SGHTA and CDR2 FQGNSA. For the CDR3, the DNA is TGTGCCAGCAGCTTAGATTCGGGAGGCACCTACGAGCAGTACTTC. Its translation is CASSLDSGGTYEQYF.

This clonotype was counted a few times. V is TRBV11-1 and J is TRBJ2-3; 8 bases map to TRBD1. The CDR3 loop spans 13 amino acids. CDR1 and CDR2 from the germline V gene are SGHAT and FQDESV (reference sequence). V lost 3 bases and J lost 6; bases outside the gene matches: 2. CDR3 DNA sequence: TGTGCCAGCAGCTTTAACAGGGGGGATACGCAGTATTTT. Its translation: CASSFNRGDTQYF.

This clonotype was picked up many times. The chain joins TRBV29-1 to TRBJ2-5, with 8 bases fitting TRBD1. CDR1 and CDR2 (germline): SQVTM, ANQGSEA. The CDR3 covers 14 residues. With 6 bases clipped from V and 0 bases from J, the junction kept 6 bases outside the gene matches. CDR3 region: CSVVTGANQETQYF. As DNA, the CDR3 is TGCAGCGTGGTGACAGGGGCCAACCAAGAGACCCAGTACTTC.

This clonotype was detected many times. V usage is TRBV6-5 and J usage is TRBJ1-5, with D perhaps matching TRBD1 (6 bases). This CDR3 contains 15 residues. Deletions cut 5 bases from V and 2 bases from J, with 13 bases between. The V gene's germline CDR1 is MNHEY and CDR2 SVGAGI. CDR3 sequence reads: CASSAQGTGNQPQHF. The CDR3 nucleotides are TGTGCCAGCAGTGCGCAGGGGACGGGCAATCAGCCCCAGCATTTT.

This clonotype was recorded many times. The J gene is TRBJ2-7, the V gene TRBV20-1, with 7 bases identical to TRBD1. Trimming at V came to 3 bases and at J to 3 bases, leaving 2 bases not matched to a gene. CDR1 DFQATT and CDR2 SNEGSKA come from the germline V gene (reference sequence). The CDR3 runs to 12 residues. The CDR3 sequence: CSARGQNYEQYF. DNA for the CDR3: TGCAGTGCTAGGGGACAGAACTACGAGCAGTACTTC.

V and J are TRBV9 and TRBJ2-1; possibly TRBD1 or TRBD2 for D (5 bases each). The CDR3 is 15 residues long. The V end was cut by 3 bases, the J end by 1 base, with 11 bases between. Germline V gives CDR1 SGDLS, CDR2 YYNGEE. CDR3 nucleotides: TGTGCCAGCAGCGGAGGGGTCACGTCCTACAATGAGCAGTTCTTC. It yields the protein CASSGGVTSYNEQFF.

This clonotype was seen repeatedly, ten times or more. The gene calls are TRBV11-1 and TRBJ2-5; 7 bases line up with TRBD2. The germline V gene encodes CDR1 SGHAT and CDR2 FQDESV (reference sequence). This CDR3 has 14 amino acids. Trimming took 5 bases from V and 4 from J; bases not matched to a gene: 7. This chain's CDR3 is CASSLRTRGETQYF. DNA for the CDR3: TGTGCCAGCAGCCTTAGGACTAGGGGAGAGACCCAGTACTTC.

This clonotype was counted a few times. The CDR3 is CPSRGEPRYNEQFF. In nucleotides, the CDR3 is TGTCCCTCCCGGGGGGAACCACGGTACAATGAGCAGTTCTTC. The chain couples TRBV6-5 to TRBJ2-1, with 7 bases identical to TRBD2. Germline-derived CDR1 and CDR2 are MNHEY and SVGAGI. This CDR3 has 14 amino acids.